This passage covers 3 T cell receptor beta chains from one sample sequenced in a study of T cell responses to AZD1222 COVID-19 vaccine. The data were produced by immunoSEQ multiplex PCR, yet TCRdb's version contains in-frame clones alone and is incomplete. The table has roughly 120,000 clones, roughly nine tenths seen once; the top ten hold 2.5% to 3%. The starting material was peripheral blood, obtained on day 0 of AZD1222 vaccination. The receptor source for this set is an adult in good health.

The CDR3 coding sequence is TGCGCCAGCAGGGACTCCTCTAGCACAGATACGCAGTATTTT. Its translation is CASRDSSSTDTQYF. The chain joins TRBV5-1 to TRBJ2-3, with a possible D match to TRBD2 (5 bases). V was shortened by 5 bases and J by 0 bases, with 10 bases between the two germline ends. The CDR3 covers 14 residues. Germline assignment: CDR1 SGHRS and CDR2 YFSETQ. The variable domain in full, completed from reference TRBV5-1 and TRBJ2-3, reads KAGVTQTPRYLIKTRGQQVTLSCSPISGHRSVSWYQQTPGQGLQFLFEYFSETQRNKGNFPGRFSGRQFSNSRSEMNVSTLELGDSALYLCASRDSSSTDTQYFGPGTRLTVL.

The CDR3 DNA is TGTGCCACAGGGACAGGCGCCGGGTTGCCCCAGCATTTT. Translation gives CATGTGAGLPQHF. J is TRBJ1-5 and V is TRBV19, with 8 bases fitting TRBD1. Germline values: CDR1 LNHDA, CDR2 SQIVND (reference sequence). Trimming cost V 10 bases and J 9 bases; bases outside gene matches: 11. CDR3 length: 13 amino acids.

The CDR3 DNA reads TGTGCCAGCAGCTTAGAAGGGGCTCTCGGAAACACCATATATTTT. Its translation is CASSLEGALGNTIYF. This chain links TRBV7-8 with TRBJ1-3; tentatively, D is TRBD1 (5 bases). The CDR3 loop spans 15 amino acids. Trimming took off 1 base at V and 4 bases at J, with 11 bases between the two ends. Germline V CDR1 and CDR2: SGHVS, FQNEAQ.